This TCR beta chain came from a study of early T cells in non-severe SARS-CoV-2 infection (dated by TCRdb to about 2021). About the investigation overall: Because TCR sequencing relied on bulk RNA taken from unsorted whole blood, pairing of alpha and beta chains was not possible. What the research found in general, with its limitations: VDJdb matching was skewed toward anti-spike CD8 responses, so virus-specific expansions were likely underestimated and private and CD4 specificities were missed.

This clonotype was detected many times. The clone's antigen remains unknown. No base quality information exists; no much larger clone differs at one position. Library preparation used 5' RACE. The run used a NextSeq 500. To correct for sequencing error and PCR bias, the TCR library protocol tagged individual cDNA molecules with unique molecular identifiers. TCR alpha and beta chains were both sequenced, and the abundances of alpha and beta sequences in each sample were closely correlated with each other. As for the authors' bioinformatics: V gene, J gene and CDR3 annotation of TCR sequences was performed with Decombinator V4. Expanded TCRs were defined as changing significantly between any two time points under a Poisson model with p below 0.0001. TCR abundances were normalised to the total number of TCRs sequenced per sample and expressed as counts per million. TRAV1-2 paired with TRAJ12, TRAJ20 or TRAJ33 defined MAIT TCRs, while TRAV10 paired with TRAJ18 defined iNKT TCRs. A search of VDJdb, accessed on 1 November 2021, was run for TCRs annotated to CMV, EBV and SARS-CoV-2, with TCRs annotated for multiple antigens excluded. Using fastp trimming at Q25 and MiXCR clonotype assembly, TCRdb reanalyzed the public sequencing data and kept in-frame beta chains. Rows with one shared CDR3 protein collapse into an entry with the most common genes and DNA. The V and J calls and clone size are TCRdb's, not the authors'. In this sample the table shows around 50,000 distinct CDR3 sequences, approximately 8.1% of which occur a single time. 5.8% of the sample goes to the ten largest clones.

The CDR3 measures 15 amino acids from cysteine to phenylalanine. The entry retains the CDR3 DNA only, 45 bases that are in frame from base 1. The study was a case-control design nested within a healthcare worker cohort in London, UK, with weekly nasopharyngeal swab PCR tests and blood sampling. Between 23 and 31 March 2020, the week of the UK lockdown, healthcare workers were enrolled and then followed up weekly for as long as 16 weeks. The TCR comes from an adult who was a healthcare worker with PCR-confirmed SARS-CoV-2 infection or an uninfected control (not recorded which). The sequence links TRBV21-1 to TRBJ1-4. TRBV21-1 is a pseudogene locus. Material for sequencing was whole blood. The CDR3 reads CASSNLHATNEKLFF. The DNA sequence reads TGTGCCAGCAGCAACCTTCACGCAACTAATGAAAAACTGTTTTTT.